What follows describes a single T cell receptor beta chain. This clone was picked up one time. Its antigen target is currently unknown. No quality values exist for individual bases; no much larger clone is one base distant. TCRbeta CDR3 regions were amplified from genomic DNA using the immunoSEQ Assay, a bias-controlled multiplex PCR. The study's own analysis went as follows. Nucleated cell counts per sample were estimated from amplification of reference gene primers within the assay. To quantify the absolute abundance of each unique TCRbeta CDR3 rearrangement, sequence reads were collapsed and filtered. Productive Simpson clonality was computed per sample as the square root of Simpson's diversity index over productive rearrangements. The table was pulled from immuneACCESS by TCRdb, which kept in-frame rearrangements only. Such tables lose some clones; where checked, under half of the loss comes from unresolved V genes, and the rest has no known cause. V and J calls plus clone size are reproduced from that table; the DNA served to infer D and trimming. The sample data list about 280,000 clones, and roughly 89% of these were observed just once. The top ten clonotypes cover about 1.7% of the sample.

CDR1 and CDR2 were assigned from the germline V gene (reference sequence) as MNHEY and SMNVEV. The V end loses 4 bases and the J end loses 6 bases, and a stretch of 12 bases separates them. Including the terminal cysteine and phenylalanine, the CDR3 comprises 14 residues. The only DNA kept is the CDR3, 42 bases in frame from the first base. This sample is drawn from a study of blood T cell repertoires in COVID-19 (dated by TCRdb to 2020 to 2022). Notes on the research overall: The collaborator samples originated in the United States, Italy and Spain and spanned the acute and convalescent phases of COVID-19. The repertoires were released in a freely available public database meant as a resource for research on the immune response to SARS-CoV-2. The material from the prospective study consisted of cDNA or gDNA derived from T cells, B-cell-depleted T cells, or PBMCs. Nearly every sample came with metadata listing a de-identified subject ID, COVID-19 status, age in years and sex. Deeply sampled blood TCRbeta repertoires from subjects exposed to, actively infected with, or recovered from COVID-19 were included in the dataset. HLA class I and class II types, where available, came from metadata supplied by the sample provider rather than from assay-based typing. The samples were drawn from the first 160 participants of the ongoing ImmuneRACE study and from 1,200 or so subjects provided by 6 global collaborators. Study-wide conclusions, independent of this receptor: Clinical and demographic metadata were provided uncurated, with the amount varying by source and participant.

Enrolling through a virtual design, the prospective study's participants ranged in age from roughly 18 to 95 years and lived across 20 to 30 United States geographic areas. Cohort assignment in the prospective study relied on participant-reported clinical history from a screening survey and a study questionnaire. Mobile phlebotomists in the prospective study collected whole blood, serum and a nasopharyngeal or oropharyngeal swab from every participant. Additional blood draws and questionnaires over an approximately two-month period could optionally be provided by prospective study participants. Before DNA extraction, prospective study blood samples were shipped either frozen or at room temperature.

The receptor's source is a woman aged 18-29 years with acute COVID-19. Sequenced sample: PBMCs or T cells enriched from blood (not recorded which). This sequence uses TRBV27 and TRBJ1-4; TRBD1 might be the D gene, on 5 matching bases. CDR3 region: CASSSTGTHEKLFF. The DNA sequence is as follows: TGTGCCAGCAGTTCCACAGGTACCCATGAAAAACTGTTTTTT. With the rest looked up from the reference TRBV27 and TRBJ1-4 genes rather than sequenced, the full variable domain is EAQVTQNPRYLITVTGKKLTVTCSQNMNHEYMSWYRQDPGLGLRQIYYSMNVEVTDKGDVPEGYKVSRKEKRNFPLILESPSPNQTSLYFCASSSTGTHEKLFFGSGTQLSVL.